This T cell receptor beta chain was sequenced for a study of cytomegalovirus exposure and HLA in healthy donors. General study results and limits: Links to common viral pathogens appeared, in a later analysis, for several of the most significant clusters. An ancestry cluster, one associated with Asian ancestry, reportedly showed fewer N-insertions than the approximately 720-donor mean in a later analysis. In vitro data verified a few CMV-associated chains as specific for CMV antigens. A missense variant in DCLRE1C was later tied to TCR beta V- and J-gene trimming.

PCR was performed using 60 Vbeta and 13 Jbeta primers. TCRdb's table, derived via immunoSEQ multiplex PCR, lists solely in-frame clones and lacks some. The sample includes 62,000 or so clones, roughly 83% of them seen just once. Germline CDR1 reads MNHEY; CDR2 reads SVGAGI. With 5 bases clipped from V and 7 bases from J, the junction kept 8 bases outside the gene matches. The CDR3 has 14 residues. In the case of this clone: What it binds is unknown.

This TCR was recovered from a man aged 30 to 39 in good health and CMV-seronegative. The rearrangement uses TRBV6-5 and TRBJ1-5, with TRBD1 identical over 7 bases. Sequencing input: PBMCs. Written as DNA, the CDR3 is TGTGCCAGCAGTCCTGACAGGGCTTGGCAGCCCCAGCATTTT. It translates to CASSPDRAWQPQHF.